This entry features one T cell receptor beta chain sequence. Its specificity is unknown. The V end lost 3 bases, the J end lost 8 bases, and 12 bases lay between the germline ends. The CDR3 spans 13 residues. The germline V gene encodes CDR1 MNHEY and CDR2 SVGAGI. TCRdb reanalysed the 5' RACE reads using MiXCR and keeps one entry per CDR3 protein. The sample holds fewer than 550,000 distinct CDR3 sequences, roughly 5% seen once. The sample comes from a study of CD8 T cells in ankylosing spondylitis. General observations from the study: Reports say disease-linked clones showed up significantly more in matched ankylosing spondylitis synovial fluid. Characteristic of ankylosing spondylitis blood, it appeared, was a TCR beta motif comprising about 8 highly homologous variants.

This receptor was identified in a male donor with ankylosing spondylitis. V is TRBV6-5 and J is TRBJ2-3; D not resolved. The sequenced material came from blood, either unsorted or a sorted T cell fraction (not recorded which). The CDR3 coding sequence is TGTGCCAGCAGTTATACCGTAAAGGGTACGCAGTATTTT. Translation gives CASSYTVKGTQYF.